This TCR beta chain was observed in a study of T cell responses to AZD1222 COVID-19 vaccine. Germline assignment: CDR1 LGHDT and CDR2 YNNKEL (reference sequence). The CDR3 extends over 10 amino acids. A word on this clone: What it binds is unknown. The junction does not match germline at one end; this may be a read error.

General study results and limits: Sampling that yielded the repertoires occurred only after the peak T cell response.

It was second doses at about 4 or about 12 weeks that were pooled. The repertoire was sequenced with immunoSEQ multiplex PCR; TCRdb's copy has only in-frame clones and lacks some. This repertoire shows tens of thousands of clones, more than 75% found once; its top ten account for around 10%. The sequences come from peripheral blood, collected 28 days after the second AZD1222 dose. The rearrangement uses TRBV3-1 (or the pseudogene TRBV3-2) and TRBJ2-5; D not resolved. This sequence was found in an adult who received the AZD1222 COVID-19 vaccine. In DNA, the CDR3 is TGTGCCAGCAGCCAAGACACCCAGTACTTC. Translating it yields CASSQDTQYF.